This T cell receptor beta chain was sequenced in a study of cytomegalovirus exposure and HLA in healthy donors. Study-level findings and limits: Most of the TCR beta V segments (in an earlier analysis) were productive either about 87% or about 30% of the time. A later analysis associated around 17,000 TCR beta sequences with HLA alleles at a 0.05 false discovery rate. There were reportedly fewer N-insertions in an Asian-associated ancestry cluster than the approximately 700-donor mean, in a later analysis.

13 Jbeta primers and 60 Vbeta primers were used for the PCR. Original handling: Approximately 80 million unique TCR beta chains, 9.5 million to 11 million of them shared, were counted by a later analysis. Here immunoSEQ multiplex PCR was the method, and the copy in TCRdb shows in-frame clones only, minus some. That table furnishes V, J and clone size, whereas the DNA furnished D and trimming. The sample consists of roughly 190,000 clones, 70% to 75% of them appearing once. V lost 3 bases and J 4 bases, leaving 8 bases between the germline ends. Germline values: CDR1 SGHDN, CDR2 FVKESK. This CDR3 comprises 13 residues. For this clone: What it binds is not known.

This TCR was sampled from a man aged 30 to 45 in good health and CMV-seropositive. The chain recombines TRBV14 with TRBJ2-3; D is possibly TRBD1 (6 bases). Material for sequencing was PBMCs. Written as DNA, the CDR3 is TGTGCCAGCAGCCAGCAGGGGTCAGATACGCAGTATTTT. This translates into CASSQQGSDTQYF.